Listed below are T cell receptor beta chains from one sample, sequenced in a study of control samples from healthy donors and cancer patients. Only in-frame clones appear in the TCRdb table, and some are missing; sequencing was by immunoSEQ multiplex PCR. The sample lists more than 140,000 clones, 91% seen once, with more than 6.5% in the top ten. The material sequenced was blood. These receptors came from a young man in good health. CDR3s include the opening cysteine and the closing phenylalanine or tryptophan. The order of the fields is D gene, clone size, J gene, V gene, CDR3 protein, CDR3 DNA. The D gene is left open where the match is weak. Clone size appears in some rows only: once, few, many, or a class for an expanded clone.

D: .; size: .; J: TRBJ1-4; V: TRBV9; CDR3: CASSVAGLNEKLFF; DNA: TGTGCCAGCAGCGTAGCAGGGCTTAATGAAAAACTGTTTTTT
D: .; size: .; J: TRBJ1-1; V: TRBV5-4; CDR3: CASSLKGGRDGEAFF; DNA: TGTGCCAGCAGCTTGAAAGGGGGAAGGGATGGTGAAGCTTTCTTT
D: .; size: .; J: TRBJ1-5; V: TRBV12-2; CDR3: CASRSSKFANSNQPQHF; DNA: TGTGCAAGTCGCTCATCGAAGTTCGCCAATAGCAATCAGCCCCAGCATTTT
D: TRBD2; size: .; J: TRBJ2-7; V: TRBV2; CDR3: CASKGLAAYEQYF; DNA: TGTGCCAGCAAGGGACTAGCGGCCTACGAGCAGTACTTC
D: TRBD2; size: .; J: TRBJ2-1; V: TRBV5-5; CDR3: CASSPGLAGGTYNEQFF; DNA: TGTGCCAGCAGCCCTGGACTAGCGGGGGGGACATACAATGAGCAGTTCTTC
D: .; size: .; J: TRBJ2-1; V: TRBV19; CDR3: CASSEGTYNEQFF; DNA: TGTGCCAGTAGTGAGGGAACCTACAATGAGCAGTTCTTC
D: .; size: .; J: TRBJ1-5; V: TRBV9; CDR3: CASSVTGVGQPQHF; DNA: TGTGCCAGCAGCGTAACGGGGGTCGGCCAGCCCCAGCATTTT
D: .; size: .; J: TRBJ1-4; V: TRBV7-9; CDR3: CASSSTGSLNEKLFF; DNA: TGTGCCAGCAGTTCAACCGGGTCTTTGAATGAAAAACTGTTTTTT
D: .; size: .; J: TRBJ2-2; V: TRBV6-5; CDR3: CASSYWNPYTGELFF; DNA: TGTGCCAGCAGTTACTGGAATCCATACACCGGGGAGCTGTTTTTT
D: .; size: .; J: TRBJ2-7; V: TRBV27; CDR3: CASSLILAGPYEQYF; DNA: TGTGCCAGCAGTTTAATACTGGCTGGGCCCTACGAGCAGTACTTC
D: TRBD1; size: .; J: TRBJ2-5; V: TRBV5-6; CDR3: CASSLPLDRGRETQYF; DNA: TGTGCCAGCAGCTTGCCCCTGGACAGGGGGCGAGAGACCCAGTACTTC
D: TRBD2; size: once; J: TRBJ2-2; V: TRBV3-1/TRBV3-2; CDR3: CASSPWTSGGVNTGELFF; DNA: TGTGCCAGCAGCCCTTGGACTAGCGGGGGTGTGAACACCGGGGAGCTGTTTTTT
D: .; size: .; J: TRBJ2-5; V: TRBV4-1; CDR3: CASSQGQVATQYF; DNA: TGCGCCAGCAGCCAAGGACAGGTTGCGACCCAGTACTTC
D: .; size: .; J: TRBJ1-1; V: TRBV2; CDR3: CASSVGTEAFF; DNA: TGTGCCAGCAGTGTTGGCACTGAAGCTTTCTTT
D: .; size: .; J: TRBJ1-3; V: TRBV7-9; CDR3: CASSPTGGNTIYF; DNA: TGTGCCAGCAGCCCTACAGGGGGAAACACCATATATTTT
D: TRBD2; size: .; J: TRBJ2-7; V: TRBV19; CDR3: CASSFTSGGNEQYF; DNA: TGTGCCAGTAGTTTCACTAGCGGGGGTAACGAGCAGTACTTC
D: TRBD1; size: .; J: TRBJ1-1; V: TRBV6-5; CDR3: CASSSNRGRDTEAFF; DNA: TGTGCCAGCAGTTCTAACAGGGGGCGCGACACTGAAGCTTTCTTT
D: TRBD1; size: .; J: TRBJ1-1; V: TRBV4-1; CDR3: CASSQAGTGSTEAFF; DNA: TGCGCCAGCAGCCAGGCGGGGACAGGGTCCACTGAAGCTTTCTTT
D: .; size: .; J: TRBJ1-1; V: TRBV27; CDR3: CASSLLVGAEAFF; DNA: TGTGCCAGCAGTTTGCTGGTGGGCGCTGAAGCTTTCTTT
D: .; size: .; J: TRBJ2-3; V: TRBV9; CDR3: CASSRRTATDTQYF; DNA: TGTGCCAGCAGCCGACGGACGGCCACAGATACGCAGTATTTT
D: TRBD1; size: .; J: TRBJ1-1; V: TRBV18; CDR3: CASSEGQANTEAFF; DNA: TGTGCCAGCTCAGAGGGACAGGCGAACACTGAAGCTTTCTTT
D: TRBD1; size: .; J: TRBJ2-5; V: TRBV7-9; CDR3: CASSLVVTGAQETQYF; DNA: TGTGCCAGCAGCTTAGTAGTGACAGGGGCTCAAGAGACCCAGTACTTC
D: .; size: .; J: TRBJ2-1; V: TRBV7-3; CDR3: CASSLERTFYNEQFF; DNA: TGTGCCAGCAGCTTAGAACGGACCTTCTACAATGAGCAGTTCTTC
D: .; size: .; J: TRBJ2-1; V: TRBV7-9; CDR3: CASSLAPEQFF; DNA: TGTGCCAGCAGCTTAGCCCCGGAGCAGTTCTTC
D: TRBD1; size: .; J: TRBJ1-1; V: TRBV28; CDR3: CASSQGQRNTEAFF; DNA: TGTGCCAGCAGCCAGGGACAGCGGAACACTGAAGCTTTCTTT
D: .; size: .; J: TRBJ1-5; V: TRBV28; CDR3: CASSLQRQGNQPQHF; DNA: TGTGCCAGCAGTTTACAGAGACAGGGCAATCAGCCCCAGCATTTT
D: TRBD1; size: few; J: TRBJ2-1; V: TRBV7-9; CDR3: CASSSDRGFNNEQFF; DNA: TGTGCCAGCAGCTCCGACAGGGGCTTTAACAATGAGCAGTTCTTC
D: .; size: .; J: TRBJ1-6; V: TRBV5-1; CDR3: CASSPSSYNSPLHF; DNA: TGCGCCAGCAGCCCGAGCTCCTATAATTCACCCCTCCACTTT
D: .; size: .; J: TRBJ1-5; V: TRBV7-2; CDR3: CASSLFSNQPQHF; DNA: TGTGCCAGCAGCTTATTTAGCAATCAGCCCCAGCATTTT
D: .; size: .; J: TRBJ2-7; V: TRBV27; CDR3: CASSLEGRGFHEQYF; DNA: TGTGCCAGCAGTTTAGAGGGCCGGGGTTTCCACGAGCAGTACTTC
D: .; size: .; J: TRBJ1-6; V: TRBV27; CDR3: CASRAGGSYNSPLHF; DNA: TGTGCCAGCAGGGCGGGGGGATCCTATAATTCACCCCTCCACTTT
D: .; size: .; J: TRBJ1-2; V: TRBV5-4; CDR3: CASSLDLTGLYGYTF; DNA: TGTGCCAGCAGCTTGGATCTAACAGGGCTCTATGGCTACACCTTC
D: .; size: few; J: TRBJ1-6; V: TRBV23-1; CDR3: CASSHDYNSPLHF; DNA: TGCGCCAGCAGTCATGATTATAATTCACCCCTCCACTTT
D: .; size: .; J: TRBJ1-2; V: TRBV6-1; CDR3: CASSEMSTGYYGYTF; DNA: TGTGCCAGCAGTGAAATGTCCACCGGGTACTATGGCTACACCTTC
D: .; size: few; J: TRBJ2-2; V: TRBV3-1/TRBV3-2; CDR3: CASSQGTGGELFF; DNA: TGTGCCAGCAGCCAAGGAACAGGCGGGGAGCTGTTTTTT